This T cell receptor beta chain appears in the sequencing data of a study of cytomegalovirus exposure and HLA in healthy donors. The trim removed 5 bases at V and 7 bases at J, leaving 11 bases unmatched. The CDR3 contains 14 residues. CDR1 is SGHRS and CDR2 is YFSETQ in the germline V gene. In this sample, this clone turned up many times. This PCR relied on a set of 60 Vbeta primers and 13 Jbeta primers. Using immunoSEQ multiplex PCR, the repertoire was profiled, and TCRdb retains in-frame clones only, with some absent. The sample has around 140,000 clones; 9.7% are singletons. This TCR was recovered from a man between 45 and 60 years old in good health and CMV-seronegative. Sequenced sample: PBMCs. The V gene is TRBV5-1, the J gene TRBJ2-7, with 8 bases that match TRBD2. CDR3 region: CASSLIAGSEEQYF. The CDR3 nucleotides are TGCGCCAGCAGTCTGATAGCGGGGTCTGAAGAGCAGTACTTC.